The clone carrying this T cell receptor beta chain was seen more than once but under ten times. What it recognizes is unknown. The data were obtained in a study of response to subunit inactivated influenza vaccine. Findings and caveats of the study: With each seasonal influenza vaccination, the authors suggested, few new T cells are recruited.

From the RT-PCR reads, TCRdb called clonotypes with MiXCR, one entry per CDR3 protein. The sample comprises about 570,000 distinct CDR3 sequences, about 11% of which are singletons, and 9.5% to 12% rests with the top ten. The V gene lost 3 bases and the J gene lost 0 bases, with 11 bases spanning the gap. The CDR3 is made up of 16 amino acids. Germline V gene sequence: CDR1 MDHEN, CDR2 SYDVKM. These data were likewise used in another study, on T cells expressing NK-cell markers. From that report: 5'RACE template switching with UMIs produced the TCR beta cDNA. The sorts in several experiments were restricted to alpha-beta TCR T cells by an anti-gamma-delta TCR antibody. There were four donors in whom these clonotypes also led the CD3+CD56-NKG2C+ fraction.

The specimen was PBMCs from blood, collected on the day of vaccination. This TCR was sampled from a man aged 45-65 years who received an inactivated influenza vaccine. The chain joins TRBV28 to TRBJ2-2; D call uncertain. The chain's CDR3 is CASSFRLRANTGELFF. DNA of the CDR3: TGTGCCAGCAGTTTCCGGTTGCGAGCGAACACCGGGGAGCTGTTTTTT. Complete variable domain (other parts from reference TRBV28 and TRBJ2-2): DVKVTQSSRYLVKRTGEKVFLECVQDMDHENMFWYRQDPGLGLRLIYFSYDVKMKEKGDIPEGYSVSREKKERFSLILESASTNQTSMYLCASSFRLRANTGELFFGEGSRLTVL.